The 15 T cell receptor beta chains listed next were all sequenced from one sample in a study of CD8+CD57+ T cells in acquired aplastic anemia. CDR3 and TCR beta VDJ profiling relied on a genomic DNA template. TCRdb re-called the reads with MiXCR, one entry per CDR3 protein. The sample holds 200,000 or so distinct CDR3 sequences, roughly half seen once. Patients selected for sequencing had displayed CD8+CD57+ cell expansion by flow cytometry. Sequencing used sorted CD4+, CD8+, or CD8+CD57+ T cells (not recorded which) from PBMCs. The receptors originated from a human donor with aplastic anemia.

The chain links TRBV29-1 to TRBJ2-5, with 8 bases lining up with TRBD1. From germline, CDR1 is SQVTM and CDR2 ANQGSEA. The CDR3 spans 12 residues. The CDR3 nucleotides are TGCATCGTGACGACAGGGGTAGAGACCCAGTACTTC. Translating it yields CIVTTGVETQYF.

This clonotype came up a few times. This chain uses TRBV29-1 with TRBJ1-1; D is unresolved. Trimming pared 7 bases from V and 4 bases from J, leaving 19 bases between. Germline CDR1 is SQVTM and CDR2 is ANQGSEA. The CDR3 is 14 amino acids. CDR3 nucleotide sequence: TGCAGCGCTGCATGGCGGGGATTCGGCACTGAAGCTTTCTTT. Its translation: CSAAWRGFGTEAFF. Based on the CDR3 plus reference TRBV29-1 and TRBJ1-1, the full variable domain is SAVISQKPSRDICQRGTSLTIQCQVDSQVTMMFWYRQQPGQSLTLIATANQGSEATYESGFVIDKFPISRPNLTFSTLTVSNMSPEDSSIYLCSAAWRGFGTEAFFGQGTRLTVV.

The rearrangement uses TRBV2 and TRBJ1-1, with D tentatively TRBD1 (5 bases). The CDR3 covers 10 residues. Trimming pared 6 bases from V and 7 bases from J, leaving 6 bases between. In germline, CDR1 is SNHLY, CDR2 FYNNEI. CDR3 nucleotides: TGTGCCAGCAGACAGGTTGAAGCTTTCTTT. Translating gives CASRQVEAFF.

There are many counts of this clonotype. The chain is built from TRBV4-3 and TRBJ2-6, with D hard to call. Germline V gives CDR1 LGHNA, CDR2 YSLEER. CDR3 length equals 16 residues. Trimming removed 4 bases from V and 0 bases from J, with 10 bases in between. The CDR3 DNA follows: TGCGCCAGCAGCCCCCAAGCTCCCTCTGGGGCCAACGTCCTGACTTTC. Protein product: CASSPQAPSGANVLTF.

The CDR3 DNA follows: TGTGCCAGCAGCTTGGTCGCAGGGGATGCCCTCAACTATGGCTACACCTTC. As protein: CASSLVAGDALNYGYTF. This rearrangement joins TRBV5-4 to TRBJ1-2; D perhaps matches TRBD1 (6 bases). The V and J ends lost 0 bases and 2 bases respectively, with 17 bases between them. CDR1 and CDR2 from the germline V gene are SGHNT and YYREEE (reference sequence). The CDR3 is 17 residues long.

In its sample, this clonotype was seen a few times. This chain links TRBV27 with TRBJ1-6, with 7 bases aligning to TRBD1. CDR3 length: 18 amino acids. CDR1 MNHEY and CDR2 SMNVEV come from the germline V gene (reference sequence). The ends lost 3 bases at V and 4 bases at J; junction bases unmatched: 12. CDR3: CASSFRNRGLGYNSPLHF. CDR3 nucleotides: TGTGCCAGCAGTTTTAGGAACAGGGGATTGGGGTATAATTCACCCCTCCACTTT.

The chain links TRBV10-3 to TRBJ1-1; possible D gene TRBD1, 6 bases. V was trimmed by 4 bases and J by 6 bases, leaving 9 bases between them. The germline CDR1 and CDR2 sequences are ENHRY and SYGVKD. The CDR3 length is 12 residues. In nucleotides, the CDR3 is TGTGCCATCAGTGGGCAGGGGTCTGAAGCTTTCTTT. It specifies CAISGQGSEAFF.

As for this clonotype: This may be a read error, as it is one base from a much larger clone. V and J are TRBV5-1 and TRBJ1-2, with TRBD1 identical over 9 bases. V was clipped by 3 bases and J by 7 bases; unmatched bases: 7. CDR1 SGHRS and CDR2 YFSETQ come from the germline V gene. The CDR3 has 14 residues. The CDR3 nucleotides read TGCGCCAGCAGCTCCGGGACAGGGCCATTTGGCTACACCTTC. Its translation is CASSSGTGPFGYTF.

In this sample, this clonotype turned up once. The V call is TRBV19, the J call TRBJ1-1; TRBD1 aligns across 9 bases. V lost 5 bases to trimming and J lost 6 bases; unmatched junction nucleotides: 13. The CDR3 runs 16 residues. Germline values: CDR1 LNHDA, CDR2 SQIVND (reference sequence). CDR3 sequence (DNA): TGTGCCAGTAGTCGGGACAGGGTGAGTTCGGAAGCTGAAGCTTTCTTT. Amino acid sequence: CASSRDRVSSEAEAFF. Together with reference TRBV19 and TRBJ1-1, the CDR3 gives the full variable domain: DGGITQSPKYLFRKEGQNVTLSCEQNLNHDAMYWYRQDPGQGLRLIYYSQIVNDFQKGDIAEGYSVSREKKESFPLTVTSAQKNPTAFYLCASSRDRVSSEAEAFFGQGTRLTVV.

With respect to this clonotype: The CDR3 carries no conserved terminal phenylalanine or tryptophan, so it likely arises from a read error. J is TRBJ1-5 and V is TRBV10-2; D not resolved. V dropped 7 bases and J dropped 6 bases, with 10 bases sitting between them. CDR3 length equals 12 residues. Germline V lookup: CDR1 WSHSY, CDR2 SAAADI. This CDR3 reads CASKGDGQPQHL. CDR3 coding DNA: TGCGCCAGCAAGGGAGACGGTCAGCCCCAGCATCTT.

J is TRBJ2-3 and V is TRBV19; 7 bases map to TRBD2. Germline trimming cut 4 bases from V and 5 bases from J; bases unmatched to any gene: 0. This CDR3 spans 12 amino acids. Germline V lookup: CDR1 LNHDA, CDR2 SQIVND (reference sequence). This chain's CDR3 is CASSTGGDTQYF. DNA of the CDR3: TGTGCCAGTAGTACGGGGGGAGATACGCAGTATTTT. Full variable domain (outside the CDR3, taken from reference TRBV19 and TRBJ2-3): DGGITQSPKYLFRKEGQNVTLSCEQNLNHDAMYWYRQDPGQGLRLIYYSQIVNDFQKGDIAEGYSVSREKKESFPLTVTSAQKNPTAFYLCASSTGGDTQYFGPGTRLTVL.

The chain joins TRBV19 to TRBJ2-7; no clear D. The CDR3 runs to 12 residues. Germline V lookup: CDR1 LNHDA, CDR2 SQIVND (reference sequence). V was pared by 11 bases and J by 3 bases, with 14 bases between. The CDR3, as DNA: TGTGCCGGCAGATTGGCCAACTACGAGCAGTACTTC. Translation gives CAGRLANYEQYF.

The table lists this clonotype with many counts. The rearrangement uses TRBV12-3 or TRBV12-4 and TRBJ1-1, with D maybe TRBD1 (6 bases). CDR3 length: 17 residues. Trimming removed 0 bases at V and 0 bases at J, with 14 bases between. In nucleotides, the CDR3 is TGTGCCAGCAGTTTAGCGGGGAGGGGGAGAATGAACACTGAAGCTTTCTTT. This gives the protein CASSLAGRGRMNTEAFF.

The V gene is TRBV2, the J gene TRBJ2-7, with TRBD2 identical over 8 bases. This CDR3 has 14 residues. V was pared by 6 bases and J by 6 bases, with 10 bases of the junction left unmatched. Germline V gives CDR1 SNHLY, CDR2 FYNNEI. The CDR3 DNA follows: TGTGCCAGCAGGAAGGGACTAGGACAAGGCGAGCAGTACTTC. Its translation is CASRKGLGQGEQYF. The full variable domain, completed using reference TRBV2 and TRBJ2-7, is EPEVTQTPSHQVTQMGQEVILRCVPISNHLYFYWYRQILGQKVEFLVSFYNNEISEKSEIFDDQFSVERPDGSNFTLKIRSTKLEDSAMYFCASRKGLGQGEQYFGPGTRLTVT.

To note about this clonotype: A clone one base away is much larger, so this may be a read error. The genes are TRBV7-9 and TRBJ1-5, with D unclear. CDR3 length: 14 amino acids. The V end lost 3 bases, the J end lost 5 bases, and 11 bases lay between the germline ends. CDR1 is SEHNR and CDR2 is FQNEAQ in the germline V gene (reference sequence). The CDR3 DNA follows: TGTGCCAGCAGCTTGCCGGGGTTCGATCAGCCCCAGCATTTT. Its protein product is CASSLPGFDQPQHF.